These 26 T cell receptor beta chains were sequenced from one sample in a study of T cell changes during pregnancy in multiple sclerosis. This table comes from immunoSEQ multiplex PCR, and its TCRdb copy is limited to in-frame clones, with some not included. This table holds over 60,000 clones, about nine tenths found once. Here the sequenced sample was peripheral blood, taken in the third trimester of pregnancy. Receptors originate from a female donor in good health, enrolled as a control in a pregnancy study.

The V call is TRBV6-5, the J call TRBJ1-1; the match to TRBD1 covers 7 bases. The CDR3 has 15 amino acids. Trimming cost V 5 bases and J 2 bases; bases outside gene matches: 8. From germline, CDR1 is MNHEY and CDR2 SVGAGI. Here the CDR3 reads CASSTPRGPNTEAFF. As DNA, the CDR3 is TGTGCCAGCAGTACCCCGAGGGGGCCCAACACTGAAGCTTTCTTT.

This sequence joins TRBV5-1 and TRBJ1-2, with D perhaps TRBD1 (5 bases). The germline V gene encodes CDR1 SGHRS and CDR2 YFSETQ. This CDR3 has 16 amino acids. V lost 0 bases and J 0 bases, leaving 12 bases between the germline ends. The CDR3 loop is CASSLGQTASNYGYTF. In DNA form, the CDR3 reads TGCGCCAGCAGCTTGGGACAGACTGCGTCTAACTATGGCTACACCTTC.

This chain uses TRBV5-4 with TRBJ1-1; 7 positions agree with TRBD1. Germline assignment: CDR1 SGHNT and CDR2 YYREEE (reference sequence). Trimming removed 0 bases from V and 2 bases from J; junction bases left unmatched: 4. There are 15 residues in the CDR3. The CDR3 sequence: CASSLDRGRNTEAFF. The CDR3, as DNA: TGTGCCAGCAGCTTGGACAGGGGACGAAACACTGAAGCTTTCTTT.

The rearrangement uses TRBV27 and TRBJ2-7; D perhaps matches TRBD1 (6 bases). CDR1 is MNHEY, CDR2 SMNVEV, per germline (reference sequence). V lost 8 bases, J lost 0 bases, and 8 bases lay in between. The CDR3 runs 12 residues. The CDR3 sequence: CASGGGSYEQYF. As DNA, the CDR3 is TGTGCCAGCGGGGGCGGCTCCTACGAGCAGTACTTC.

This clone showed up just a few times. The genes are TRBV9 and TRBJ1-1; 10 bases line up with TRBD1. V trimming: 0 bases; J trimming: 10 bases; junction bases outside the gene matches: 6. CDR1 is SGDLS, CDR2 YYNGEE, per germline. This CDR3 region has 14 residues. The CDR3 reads CASSVVGQGYRAFF. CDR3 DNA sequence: TGTGCCAGCAGCGTAGTGGGACAGGGGTATAGAGCTTTCTTT.

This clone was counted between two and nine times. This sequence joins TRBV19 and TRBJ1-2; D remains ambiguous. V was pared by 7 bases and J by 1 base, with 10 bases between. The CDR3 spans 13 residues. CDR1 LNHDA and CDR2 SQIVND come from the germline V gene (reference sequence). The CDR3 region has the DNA TGTGCCAGTACCATGAGGGATAACTATGGCTACACCTTC. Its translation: CASTMRDNYGYTF. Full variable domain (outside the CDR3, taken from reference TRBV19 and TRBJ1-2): DGGITQSPKYLFRKEGQNVTLSCEQNLNHDAMYWYRQDPGQGLRLIYYSQIVNDFQKGDIAEGYSVSREKKESFPLTVTSAQKNPTAFYLCASTMRDNYGYTFGSGTRLTVV.

The CDR3 bases are TGTGCCAGTTGGGCGGGCTATGGCTACACCTTC. Translating gives CASWAGYGYTF. The chain combines TRBV19 with TRBJ1-2; D is undetermined. V was clipped by 8 bases and J by 4 bases, with 8 bases between them. This CDR3 comprises 11 residues. From germline, CDR1 is LNHDA and CDR2 SQIVND (reference sequence).

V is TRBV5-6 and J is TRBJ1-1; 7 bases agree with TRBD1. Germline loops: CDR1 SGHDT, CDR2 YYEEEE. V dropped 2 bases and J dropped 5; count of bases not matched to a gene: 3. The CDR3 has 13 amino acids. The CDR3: CASSFSRGTEAFF. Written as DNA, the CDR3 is TGTGCCAGCAGCTTCAGCAGGGGGACTGAAGCTTTCTTT.

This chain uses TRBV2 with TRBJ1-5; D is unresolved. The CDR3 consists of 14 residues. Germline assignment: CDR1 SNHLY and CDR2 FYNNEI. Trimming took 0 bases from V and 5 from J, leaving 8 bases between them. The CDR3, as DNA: TGTGCCAGCAGTGAAGCGGCGGGGTATCAGCCCCAGCATTTT. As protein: CASSEAAGYQPQHF.

CDR3 amino acids: CASSLAASGANVLTF. The CDR3, as DNA: TGCGCCAGCAGCTTAGCGGCCTCTGGGGCCAACGTCCTGACTTTC. The J gene is TRBJ2-6, the V gene TRBV5-1, with D possibly TRBD2 on 5 matching bases. Germline CDR1 reads SGHRS; CDR2 reads YFSETQ. This CDR3 comprises 15 residues. V lost 2 bases, J lost 0 bases, and 6 bases lay in between.

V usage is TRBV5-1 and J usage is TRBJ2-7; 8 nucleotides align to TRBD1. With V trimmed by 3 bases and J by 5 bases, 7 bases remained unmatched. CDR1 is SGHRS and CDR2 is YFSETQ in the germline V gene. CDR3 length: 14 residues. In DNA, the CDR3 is TGCGCCAGCAGCTCGGACAGGGTTCAGGACGAGCAGTACTTC. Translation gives CASSSDRVQDEQYF.

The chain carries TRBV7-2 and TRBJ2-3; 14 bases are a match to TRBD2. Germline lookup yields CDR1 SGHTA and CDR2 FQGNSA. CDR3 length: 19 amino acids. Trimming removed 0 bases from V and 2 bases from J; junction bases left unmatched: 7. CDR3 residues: CASSLAATSGGAVTDTQYF. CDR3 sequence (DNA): TGTGCCAGCAGCTTAGCGGCGACTAGCGGGGGGGCCGTCACAGATACGCAGTATTTT.

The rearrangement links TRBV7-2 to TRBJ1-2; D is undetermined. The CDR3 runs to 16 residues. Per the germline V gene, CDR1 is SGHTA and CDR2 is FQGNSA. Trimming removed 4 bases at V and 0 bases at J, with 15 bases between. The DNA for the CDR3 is TGTGCCAGCAGCTCAAGGATTGGAGTAACTAACTATGGCTACACCTTC. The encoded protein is CASSSRIGVTNYGYTF. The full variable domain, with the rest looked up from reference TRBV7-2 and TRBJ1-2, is GAGVSQSPSNKVTEKGKDVELRCDPISGHTALYWYRQSLGQGLEFLIYFQGNSAPDKSGLPSDRFSAERTGGSVSTLTIQRTQQEDSAVYLCASSSRIGVTNYGYTFGSGTRLTVV.

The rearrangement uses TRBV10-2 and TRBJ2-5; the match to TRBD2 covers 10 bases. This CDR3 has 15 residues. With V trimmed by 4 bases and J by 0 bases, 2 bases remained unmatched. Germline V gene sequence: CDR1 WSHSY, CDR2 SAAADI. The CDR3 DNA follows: TGCGCCAGCAGTGCAGCGGGGGGGTACCAAGAGACCCAGTACTTC. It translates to CASSAAGGYQETQYF.

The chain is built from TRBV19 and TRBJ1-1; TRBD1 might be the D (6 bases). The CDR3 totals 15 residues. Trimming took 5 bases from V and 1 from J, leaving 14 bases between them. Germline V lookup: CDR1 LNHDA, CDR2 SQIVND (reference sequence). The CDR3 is CASSSPRDTNTEAFF. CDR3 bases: TGTGCCAGTAGTTCTCCCCGGGACACGAACACTGAAGCTTTCTTT.

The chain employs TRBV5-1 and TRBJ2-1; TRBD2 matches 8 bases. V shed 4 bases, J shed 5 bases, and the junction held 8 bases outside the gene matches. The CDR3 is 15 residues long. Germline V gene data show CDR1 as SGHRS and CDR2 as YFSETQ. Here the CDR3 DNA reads TGCGCCAGCAGCCCGTTGGGGCGGGGGGACAATGAGCAGTTCTTC. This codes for CASSPLGRGDNEQFF.

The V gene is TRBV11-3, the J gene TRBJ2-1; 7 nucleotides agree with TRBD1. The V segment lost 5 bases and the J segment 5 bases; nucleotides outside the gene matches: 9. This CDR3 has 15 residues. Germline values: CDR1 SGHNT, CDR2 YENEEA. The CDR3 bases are TGTGCCAGCAGCGCCCGACAGGGAACGAACAATGAGCAGTTCTTC. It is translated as CASSARQGTNNEQFF.

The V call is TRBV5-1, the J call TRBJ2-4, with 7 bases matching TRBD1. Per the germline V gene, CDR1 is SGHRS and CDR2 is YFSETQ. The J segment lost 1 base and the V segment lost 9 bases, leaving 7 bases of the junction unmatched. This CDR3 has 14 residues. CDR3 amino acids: CAITTGYAKNIQYF. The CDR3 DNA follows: TGCGCCATTACGACAGGGTATGCCAAAAACATTCAGTACTTC.

The CDR3, as DNA: TGCGCCAGCAGCTCTGGACAGGGTGAGGCGCAAGAGACCCAGTACTTC. Protein sequence: CASSSGQGEAQETQYF. The rearrangement uses TRBV5-1 and TRBJ2-5, with 8 bases identical to TRBD1. This CDR3 comprises 16 residues. The germline V gene has CDR1 SGHRS and CDR2 YFSETQ. After removal of 3 bases from V and 2 bases from J, the junction contained 9 bases not matched to a gene.

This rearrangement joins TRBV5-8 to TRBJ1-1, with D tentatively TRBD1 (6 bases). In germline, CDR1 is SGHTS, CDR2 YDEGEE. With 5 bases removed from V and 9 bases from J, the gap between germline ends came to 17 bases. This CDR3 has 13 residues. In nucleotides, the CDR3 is TGTGCCAGCAGAAAATCAGGGGAGACCAAAGCTTTCTTT. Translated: CASRKSGETKAFF.

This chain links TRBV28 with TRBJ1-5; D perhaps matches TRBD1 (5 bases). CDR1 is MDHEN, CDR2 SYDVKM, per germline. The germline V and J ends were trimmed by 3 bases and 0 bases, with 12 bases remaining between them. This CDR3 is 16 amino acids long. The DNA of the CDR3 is TGTGCCAGCAGTTTGGGGGGAGTTATTAGCAATCAGCCCCAGCATTTT. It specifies CASSLGGVISNQPQHF.

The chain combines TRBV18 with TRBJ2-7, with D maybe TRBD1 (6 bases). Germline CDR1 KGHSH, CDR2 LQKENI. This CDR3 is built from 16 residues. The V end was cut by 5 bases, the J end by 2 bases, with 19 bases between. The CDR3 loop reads CASSARGGQVTYEQYF. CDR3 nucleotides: TGTGCCAGCTCAGCCCGAGGGGGACAAGTCACCTACGAGCAGTACTTC. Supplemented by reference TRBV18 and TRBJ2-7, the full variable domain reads NAGVMQNPRHLVRRRGQEARLRCSPMKGHSHVYWYRQLPEEGLKFMVYLQKENIIDESGMPKERFSAEFPKEGPSILRIQQVVRGDSAAYFCASSARGGQVTYEQYFGPGTRLTVT.

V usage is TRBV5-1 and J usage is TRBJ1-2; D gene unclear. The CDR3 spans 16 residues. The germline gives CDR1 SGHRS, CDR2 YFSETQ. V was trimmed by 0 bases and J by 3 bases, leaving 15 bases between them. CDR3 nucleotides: TGCGCCAGCAGCTTGGAACCCCTGGATACAGACTATGGCTACACCTTC. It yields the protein CASSLEPLDTDYGYTF. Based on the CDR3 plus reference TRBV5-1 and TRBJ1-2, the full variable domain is KAGVTQTPRYLIKTRGQQVTLSCSPISGHRSVSWYQQTPGQGLQFLFEYFSETQRNKGNFPGRFSGRQFSNSRSEMNVSTLELGDSALYLCASSLEPLDTDYGYTFGSGTRLTVV.

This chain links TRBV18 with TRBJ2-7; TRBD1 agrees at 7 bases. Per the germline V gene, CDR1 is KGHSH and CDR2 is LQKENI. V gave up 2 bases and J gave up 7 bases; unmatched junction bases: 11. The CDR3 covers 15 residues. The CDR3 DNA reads TGTGCCAGCTCACCAGTTGAGGGGGCTTCTCGGGAGCAGTACTTC. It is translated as CASSPVEGASREQYF. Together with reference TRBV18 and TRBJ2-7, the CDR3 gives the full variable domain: NAGVMQNPRHLVRRRGQEARLRCSPMKGHSHVYWYRQLPEEGLKFMVYLQKENIIDESGMPKERFSAEFPKEGPSILRIQQVVRGDSAAYFCASSPVEGASREQYFGPGTRLTVT.

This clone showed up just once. The CDR3 DNA reads as TGCGCCAGCAGCTTGGGGGAGGGGTACTATGGCTACACCTTC. Its protein is CASSLGEGYYGYTF. This chain uses TRBV5-1 with TRBJ1-2, with D possibly matching TRBD1 (5 bases). Trimming took 0 bases from V and 3 from J, leaving 9 bases between them. This CDR3 comprises 14 residues. Germline loops: CDR1 SGHRS, CDR2 YFSETQ.

The CDR3 DNA reads as TGTGCCAGCAGTTCCCGAGGGGAGACCCAGTACTTC. Protein product: CASSSRGETQYF. The V call is TRBV6-5, the J call TRBJ2-5, with D perhaps TRBD2 (5 bases). The germline V gene has CDR1 MNHEY and CDR2 SVGAGI. The V and J ends lost 4 bases and 5 bases respectively, with 8 bases between them. The CDR3 length is 12 residues.